This is a list of T cell receptor beta chains from one sample in a study of OX40 agonist ivuxolimab in advanced cancers. Data came from immunoSEQ multiplex PCR; TCRdb stores just in-frame clones and leaves some out. The table shows some 2,200 clones, with roughly 83% occurring only once. The specimen was CD4+ or CD8+ T cells sorted from blood, collected in a trial of the OX40 agonist ivuxolimab. These receptors all come from an adult with an advanced solid tumor such as melanoma, head and neck, liver or kidney cancer. CDR3s include the opening cysteine and the closing phenylalanine or tryptophan. D genes are given only for firm matches. Size is stated for part of the rows, as once, few or many counts, or as a class when the clone is expanded.

CDR3 DNA	CDR3 protein	clone size	V gene	D gene	J gene
TGTGCCAGCAGCTTAGAACTCGAGAATCAGCCCCAGCATTTT	CASSLELENQPQHF	NA	TRBV7-9	NA	TRBJ1-5
TGTGCCAGCAGAGGGACTAGCGGGAGTGCAGATACGCAGTATTTT	CASRGTSGSADTQYF	NA	TRBV6-1	TRBD2	TRBJ2-3
TGTGCCAGCAGTACCCGCCGGTTGGTCGACACTGAAGCTTTCTTT	CASSTRRLVDTEAFF	NA	TRBV28	NA	TRBJ1-1
TGCGCCAGCAGCTTACAAGGTACAGGGGGCGATGAAGCTTTCTTT	CASSLQGTGGDEAFF	NA	TRBV4-1	TRBD1	TRBJ1-1
TGTGCCAGCTTCCCAGGGACGGGGTCGGAGACCCAGTACTTC	CASFPGTGSETQYF	NA	TRBV2	NA	TRBJ2-5
TGTGCCAGCACTCCAGGCCACTTTACGCGGGAGCAGTACTTC	CASTPGHFTREQYF	NA	TRBV9	NA	TRBJ2-7
TGCGCCAGCAGCTTGATTAGCGGGAGGGCCGGTGAGCAGTTCTTC	CASSLISGRAGEQFF	NA	TRBV5-1	TRBD2	TRBJ2-1
TGCGCCAGCAGCCAACTAAATAGCGGGGGGGCTGCCGGGGAGCTGTTTTTT	CASSQLNSGGAAGELFF	NA	TRBV4-1	TRBD2	TRBJ2-2
TGCAGCGTTGAAGTGGGAGGACGCGGCTACACCTTC	CSVEVGGRGYTF	once	TRBV29-1	NA	TRBJ1-2
TGTGCCAGCAGCCACACCACCGGGAGTACCGGGGAGCTGTTTTTT	CASSHTTGSTGELFF	NA	TRBV6-1	NA	TRBJ2-2
TGTGCCAGTCATCTAAACAATGAGCAGTTCTTC	CASHLNNEQFF	NA	TRBV11-2	NA	TRBJ2-1
TGCAGCGTTGTCCTGTCGGGACGGGACAATGAGCAGTTCTTC	CSVVLSGRDNEQFF	NA	TRBV29-1	NA	TRBJ2-1
TGTGCCAGCAGTTTGGGAAGGTCCGAGACCCAGTACTTC	CASSLGRSETQYF	NA	TRBV7-9	NA	TRBJ2-5
TGTGCCACCAGCAGAGATCGGGGAGGGGGTCAGCCCCAGCATTTT	CATSRDRGGGQPQHF	NA	TRBV15	NA	TRBJ1-5
TGTGCCAGCAGCGGTCCAGCGGGGGGGGTCAACAATGAGCAGTTCTTC	CASSGPAGGVNNEQFF	large	TRBV9	TRBD2	TRBJ2-1
TGTGCCAGCAGGGGGACTAGCGGCCGCTACGAGCAGTACTTC	CASRGTSGRYEQYF	NA	TRBV2	TRBD2	TRBJ2-7
TGTGCCAGCACCCGATCTGATCAGCCCCAGCATTTT	CASTRSDQPQHF	NA	TRBV27	NA	TRBJ1-5
TGTGCCAGTAGTACTACTAGGGCCTACGAGCAGTACTTC	CASSTTRAYEQYF	NA	TRBV19	NA	TRBJ2-7
TGTGCCAGCAGCCAGGGGCGGAACTACGAGCAGTACTTC	CASSQGRNYEQYF	NA	TRBV4-2	NA	TRBJ2-7
TGCGCCAGCAGTTGGGACAACACTGAAGCTTTCTTT	CASSWDNTEAFF	once	TRBV5-1	NA	TRBJ1-1
TGTGCCAGCTTTCCAACTAGCGGGGGGGGAGAGACCCAGTACTTC	CASFPTSGGGETQYF	NA	TRBV2	TRBD2	TRBJ2-5
TGTGCCATCAGTGACAGTTCCTACGAGCAGTACTTC	CAISDSSYEQYF	NA	TRBV10-3	NA	TRBJ2-7
TGTGCCAGTTCAGCCGGGGAGCTGTTTTTT	CASSAGELFF	NA	TRBV19	NA	TRBJ2-2
TGCGCCAGCAGCTTTTCTAGCGGCGGGGGGCAAATCTACAATGAGCAGTTCTTC	CASSFSSGGGQIYNEQFF	NA	TRBV5-1	TRBD2	TRBJ2-1
TGTGCCAGCAGCTCCGGGGACCCGAACTATGGCTACACCTTC	CASSSGDPNYGYTF	once	TRBV7-9	NA	TRBJ1-2
TGTGCCTGGAGTGTACCCGGGGGGCCACGCTCCCAGTACTTC	CAWSVPGGPRSQYF	NA	TRBV30	NA	TRBJ2-7
TGTGCCAGCAGCCTTCGAGCGGGGGGTAGCACAGATACGCAGTATTTT	CASSLRAGGSTDTQYF	NA	TRBV9	TRBD2	TRBJ2-3
TGTGCCAGCAGCTACAATGCCAAGGGGCCGGGTGGCTACACCTTC	CASSYNAKGPGGYTF	NA	TRBV5-4	NA	TRBJ1-2
TGTGCCAGCCCCTTTCGGAATAGCAATCAGCCCCAGCATTTT	CASPFRNSNQPQHF	NA	TRBV7-9	NA	TRBJ1-5
TGTGCCACCAGCAGAGAGAGGAGAAACACTGAAGCTTTCTTT	CATSRERRNTEAFF	NA	TRBV15	NA	TRBJ1-1
TGTGCCAGCAGTGAAGCCCCAGGGGCTGGAAACACCATATATTTT	CASSEAPGAGNTIYF	NA	TRBV6-1	NA	TRBJ1-3
TGTGCCAGCAGTTATTCAAAGAACAACTATGGCTACACCTTC	CASSYSKNNYGYTF	NA	TRBV2	NA	TRBJ1-2
TGTGCCAGCAGTGCACGGGCCCCGTTCAATGAGCAGTTCTTC	CASSARAPFNEQFF	NA	TRBV2	NA	TRBJ2-1